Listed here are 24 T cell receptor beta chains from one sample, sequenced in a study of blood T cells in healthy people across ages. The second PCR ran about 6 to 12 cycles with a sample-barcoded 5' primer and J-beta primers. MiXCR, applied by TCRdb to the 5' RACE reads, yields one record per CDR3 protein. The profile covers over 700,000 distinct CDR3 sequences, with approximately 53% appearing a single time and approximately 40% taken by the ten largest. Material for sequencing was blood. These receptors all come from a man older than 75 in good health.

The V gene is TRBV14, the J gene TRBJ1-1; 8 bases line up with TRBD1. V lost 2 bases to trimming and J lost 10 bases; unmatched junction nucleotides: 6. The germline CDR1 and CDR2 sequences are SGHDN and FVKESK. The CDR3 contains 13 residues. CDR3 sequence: CASSQQGARGAFF. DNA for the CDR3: TGTGCCAGCAGCCAACAGGGGGCAAGAGGAGCTTTCTTT.

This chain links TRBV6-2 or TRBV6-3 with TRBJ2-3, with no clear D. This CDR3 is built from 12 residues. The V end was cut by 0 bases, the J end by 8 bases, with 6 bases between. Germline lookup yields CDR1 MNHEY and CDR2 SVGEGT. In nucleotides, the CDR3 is TGTGCCAGCAGTTACTCACGGCTTACGCAGTATTTT. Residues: CASSYSRLTQYF.

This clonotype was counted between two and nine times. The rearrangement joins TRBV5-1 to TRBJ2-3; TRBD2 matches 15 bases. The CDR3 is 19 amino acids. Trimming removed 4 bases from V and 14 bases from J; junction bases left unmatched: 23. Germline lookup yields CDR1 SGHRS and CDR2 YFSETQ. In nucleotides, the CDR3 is TGCGCCAGCAGCCCTGAAAGGACTAGCGGGAGGGCCGGGTACAGATACGCGTATTTT. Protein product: CASSPERTSGRAGYRYAYF.

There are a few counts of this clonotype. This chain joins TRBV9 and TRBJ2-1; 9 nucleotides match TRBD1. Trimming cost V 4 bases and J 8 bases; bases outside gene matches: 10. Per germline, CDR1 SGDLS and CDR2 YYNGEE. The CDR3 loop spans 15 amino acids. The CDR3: CASSFGTGNFDEQFF. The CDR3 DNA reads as TGTGCCAGCAGCTTCGGGACAGGGAATTTTGATGAGCAGTTCTTC. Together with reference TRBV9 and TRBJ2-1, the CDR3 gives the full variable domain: DSGVTQTPKHLITATGQRVTLRCSPRSGDLSVYWYQQSLDQGLQFLIQYYNGEERAKGNILERFSAQQFPDLHSELNLSSLELGDSALYFCASSFGTGNFDEQFFGPGTRLTVL.

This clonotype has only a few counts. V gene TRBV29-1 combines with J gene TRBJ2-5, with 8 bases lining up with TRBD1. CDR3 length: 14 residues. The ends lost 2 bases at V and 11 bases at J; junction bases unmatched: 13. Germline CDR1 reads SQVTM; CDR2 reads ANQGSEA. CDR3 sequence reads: CSVELGQGTRGQYF. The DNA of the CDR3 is TGCAGCGTTGAACTCGGACAGGGTACTCGAGGGCAGTACTTC.

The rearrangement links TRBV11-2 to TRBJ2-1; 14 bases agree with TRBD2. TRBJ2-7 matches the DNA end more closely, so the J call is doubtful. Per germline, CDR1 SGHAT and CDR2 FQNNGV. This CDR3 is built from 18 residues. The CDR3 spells CASSRGTSGSLSYNEQYF. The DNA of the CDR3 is TGTGCCAGCAGCCGTGGGACTAGCGGGAGTCTGTCCTACAATGAGCAGTACTTC.

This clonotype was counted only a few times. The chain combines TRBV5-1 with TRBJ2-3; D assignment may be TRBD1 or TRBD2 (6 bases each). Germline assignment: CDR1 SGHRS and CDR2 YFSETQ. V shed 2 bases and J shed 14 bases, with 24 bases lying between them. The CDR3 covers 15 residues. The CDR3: CASSFKGGDIGYAYF. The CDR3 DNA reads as TGCGCCAGCAGCTTCAAAGGAGGGGACATCGGATACGCGTATTTT. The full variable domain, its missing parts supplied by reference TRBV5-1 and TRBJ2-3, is KAGVTQTPRYLIKTRGQQVTLSCSPISGHRSVSWYQQTPGQGLQFLFEYFSETQRNKGNFPGRFSGRQFSNSRSEMNVSTLELGDSALYLCASSFKGGDIGYAYFGPGTRLTVL.

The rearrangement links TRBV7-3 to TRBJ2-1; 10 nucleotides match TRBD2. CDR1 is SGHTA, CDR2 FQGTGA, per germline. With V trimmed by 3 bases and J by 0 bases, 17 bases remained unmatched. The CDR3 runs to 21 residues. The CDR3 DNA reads TGTGCCAGCAGCTTGGCCCCTCTAGCGGGAGTTTCCCCAAGCTCCTACAATGAGCAGTTCTTC. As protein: CASSLAPLAGVSPSSYNEQFF.

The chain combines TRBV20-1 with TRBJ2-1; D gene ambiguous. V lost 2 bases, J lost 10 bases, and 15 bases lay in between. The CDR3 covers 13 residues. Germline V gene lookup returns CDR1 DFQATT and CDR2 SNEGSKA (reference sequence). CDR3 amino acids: CSARTQVSYEQFF. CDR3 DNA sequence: TGCAGTGCTAGAACGCAGGTCTCCTACGAGCAGTTCTTC.

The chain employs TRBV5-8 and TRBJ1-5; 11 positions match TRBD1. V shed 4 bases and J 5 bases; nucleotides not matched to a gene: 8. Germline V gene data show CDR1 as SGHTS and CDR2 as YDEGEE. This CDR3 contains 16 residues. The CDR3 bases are TGTGCCAGCAGCGCGGGCCGGGACAGGGGGTATCAGCCCCAGCATTTT. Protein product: CASSAGRDRGYQPQHF. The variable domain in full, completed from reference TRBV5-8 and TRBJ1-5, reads EAGVTQSPTHLIKTRGQQATLRCSPISGHTSVYWYQQALGLGLQFLLWYDEGEERNRGNFPPRFSGRQFPNYSSELNVNALELEDSALYLCASSAGRDRGYQPQHFGDGTRLSIL.

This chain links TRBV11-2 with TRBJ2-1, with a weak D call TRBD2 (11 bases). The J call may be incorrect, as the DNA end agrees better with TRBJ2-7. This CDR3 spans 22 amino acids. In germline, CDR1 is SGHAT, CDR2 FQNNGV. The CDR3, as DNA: TGTGCCAGCAGCTCCTACTCCCCGGGACAGGGGTGGGGACTAGCGGCCTACAATGAGCAGTACTTC. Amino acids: CASSSYSPGQGWGLAAYNEQYF.

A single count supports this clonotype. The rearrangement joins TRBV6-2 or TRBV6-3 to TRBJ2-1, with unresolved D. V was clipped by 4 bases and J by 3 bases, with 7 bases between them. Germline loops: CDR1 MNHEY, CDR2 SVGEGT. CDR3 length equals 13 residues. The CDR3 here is CASSFTVYNEQFF. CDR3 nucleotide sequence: TGTGCCAGCAGTTTTACAGTCTACAATGAGCAGTTCTTC.

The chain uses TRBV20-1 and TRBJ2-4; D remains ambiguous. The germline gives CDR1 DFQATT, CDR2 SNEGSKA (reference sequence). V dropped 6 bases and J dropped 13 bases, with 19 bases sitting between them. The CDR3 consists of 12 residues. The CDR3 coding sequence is TGCAGTGCGGAGATCCAGCCGTCAGAGCAGTACTTC. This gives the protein CSAEIQPSEQYF.

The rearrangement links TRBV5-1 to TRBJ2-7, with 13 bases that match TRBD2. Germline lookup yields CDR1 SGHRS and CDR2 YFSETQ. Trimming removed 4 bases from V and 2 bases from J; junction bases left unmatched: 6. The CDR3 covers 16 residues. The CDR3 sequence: CASSVSGTSGTYEQYF. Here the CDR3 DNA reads TGCGCCAGCAGCGTCTCTGGGACTAGCGGGACCTACGAGCAGTACTTC. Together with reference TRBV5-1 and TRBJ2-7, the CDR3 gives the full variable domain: KAGVTQTPRYLIKTRGQQVTLSCSPISGHRSVSWYQQTPGQGLQFLFEYFSETQRNKGNFPGRFSGRQFSNSRSEMNVSTLELGDSALYLCASSVSGTSGTYEQYFGPGTRLTVT.

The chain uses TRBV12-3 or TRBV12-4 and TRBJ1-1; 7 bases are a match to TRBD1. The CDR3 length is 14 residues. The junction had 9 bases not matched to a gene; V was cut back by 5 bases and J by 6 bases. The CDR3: CASSVRGDWAEAFF. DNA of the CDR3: TGTGCCAGCAGTGTCAGGGGGGATTGGGCTGAAGCTTTCTTT.

The CDR3 nucleotides are TGTGCCAGCAGTTACTCACAGGGACAGGCTGGGGCCAACGTCCTGACTTTC. As protein: CASSYSQGQAGANVLTF. V is TRBV6-6 and J is TRBJ2-6; 8 nucleotides line up with TRBD1. The junction had 3 bases not matched to a gene; V was cut back by 0 bases and J by 2 bases. CDR3 length equals 17 residues. Looked up from germline, CDR1 is MNHNY and CDR2 is SVGAGI (reference sequence).

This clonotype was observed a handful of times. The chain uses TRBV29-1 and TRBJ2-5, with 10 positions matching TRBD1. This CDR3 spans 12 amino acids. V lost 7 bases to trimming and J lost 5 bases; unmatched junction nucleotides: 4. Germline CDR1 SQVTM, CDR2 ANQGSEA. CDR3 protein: CSGQGAWETQYF. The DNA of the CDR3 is TGCAGCGGACAGGGGGCTTGGGAGACCCAGTACTTC. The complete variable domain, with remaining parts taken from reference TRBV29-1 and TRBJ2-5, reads SAVISQKPSRDICQRGTSLTIQCQVDSQVTMMFWYRQQPGQSLTLIATANQGSEATYESGFVIDKFPISRPNLTFSTLTVSNMSPEDSSIYLCSGQGAWETQYFGPGTRLLVL.

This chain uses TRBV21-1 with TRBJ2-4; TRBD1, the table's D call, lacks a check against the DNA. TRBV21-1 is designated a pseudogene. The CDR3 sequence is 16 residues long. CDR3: CASSKVPRTAKNIQYF. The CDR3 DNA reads TGTGCCAGCAGCAAAGTACCCAGGACGGCCAAAAACATTCAGTACTTC.

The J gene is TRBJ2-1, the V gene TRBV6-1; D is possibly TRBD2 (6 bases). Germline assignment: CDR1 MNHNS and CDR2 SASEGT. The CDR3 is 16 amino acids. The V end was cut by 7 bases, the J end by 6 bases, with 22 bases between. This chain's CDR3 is CASTKSGTGESNEQFF. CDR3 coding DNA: TGTGCCAGCACCAAATCGGGGACGGGGGAGAGCAATGAGCAGTTCTTC.

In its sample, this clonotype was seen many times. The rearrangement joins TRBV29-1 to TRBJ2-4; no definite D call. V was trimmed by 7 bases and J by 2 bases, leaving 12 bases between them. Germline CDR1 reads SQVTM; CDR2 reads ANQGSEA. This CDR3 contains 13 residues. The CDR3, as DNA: TGCAGCGCAAAACACGAATCCAAAAACATTCAGTACTTC. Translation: CSAKHESKNIQYF.

CDR3 bases: TGCGCCAGCAGCTTGGAACAGGGGGGTGAAAAACTGTTTTTT. It is translated as CASSLEQGGEKLFF. The V gene is TRBV5-1, the J gene TRBJ1-4; 8 nucleotides match TRBD1. The CDR3 runs to 14 residues. Germline V gene data show CDR1 as SGHRS and CDR2 as YFSETQ. V was clipped by 0 bases and J by 7 bases; unmatched bases: 2.

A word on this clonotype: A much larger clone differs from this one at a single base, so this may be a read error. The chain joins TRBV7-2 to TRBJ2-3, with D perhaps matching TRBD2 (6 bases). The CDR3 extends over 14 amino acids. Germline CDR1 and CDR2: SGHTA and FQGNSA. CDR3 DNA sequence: TGTGCCGGCAGCTTAAGGCAGGGAGGCAGATACGCGTATTTT. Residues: CAGSLRQGGRYAYF. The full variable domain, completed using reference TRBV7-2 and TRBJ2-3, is GAGVSQSPSNKVTEKGKDVELRCDPISGHTALYWYRQSLGQGLEFLIYFQGNSAPDKSGLPSDRFSAERTGGSVSTLTIQRTQQEDSAVYLCAGSLRQGGRYAYFGPGTRLTVL.

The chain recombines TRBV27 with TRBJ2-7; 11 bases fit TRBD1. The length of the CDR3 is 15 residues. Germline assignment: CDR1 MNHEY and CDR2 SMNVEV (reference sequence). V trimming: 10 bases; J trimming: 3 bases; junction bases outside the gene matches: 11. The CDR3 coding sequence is TGTGCCACCTGGGGACAGGGGGGACGAGACTACGAGCAGTACTTC. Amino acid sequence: CATWGQGGRDYEQYF.

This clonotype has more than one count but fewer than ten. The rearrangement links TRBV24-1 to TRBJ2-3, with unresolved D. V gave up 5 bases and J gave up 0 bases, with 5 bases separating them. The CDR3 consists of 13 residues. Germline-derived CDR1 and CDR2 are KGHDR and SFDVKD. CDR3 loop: CATSVESTDTQYF. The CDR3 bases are TGTGCCACCAGTGTAGAGAGCACAGATACGCAGTATTTT.